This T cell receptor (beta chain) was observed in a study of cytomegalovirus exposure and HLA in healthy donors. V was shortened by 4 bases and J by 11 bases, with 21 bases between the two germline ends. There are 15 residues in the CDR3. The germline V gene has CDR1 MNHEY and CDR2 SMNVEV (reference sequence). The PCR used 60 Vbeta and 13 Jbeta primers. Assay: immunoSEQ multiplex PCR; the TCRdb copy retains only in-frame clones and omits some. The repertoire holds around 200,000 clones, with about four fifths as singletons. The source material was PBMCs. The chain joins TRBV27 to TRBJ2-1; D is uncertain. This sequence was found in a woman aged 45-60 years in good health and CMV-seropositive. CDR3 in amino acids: CASSSSLTRVVKQFF. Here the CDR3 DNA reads TGTGCCAGCAGTTCCTCCTTAACCCGGGTAGTTAAGCAGTTCTTC.